The source of this TCR beta chain is a study of blood T cells in healthy people across ages. This clonotype was found many times. The use of a sample-barcoded 5' primer and a J-beta primer mix characterized a second PCR of about 6 to 12 cycles. One entry per CDR3 protein, called by TCRdb with MiXCR from the 5' RACE reads. This table has 1.6 million or so distinct CDR3 sequences, about 32% appearing once. This TCR was sampled from a woman under 40 in good health. Input material: blood.

In nucleotides, the CDR3 is TGCGCCAGCAGCCAAGACCAAGAGACCCAGTACTTC. It encodes CASSQDQETQYF. This sequence joins TRBV4-1 and TRBJ2-5; D gene unclear. This CDR3 is built from 12 residues. V lost 0 bases to trimming and J lost 1 base, with 0 bases between them. CDR1 is MGHRA, CDR2 YSYEKL, per germline.